The source of this TCR beta chain is a study of glioma-infiltrating T cells after dendritic cell vaccination. Study details: Glioblastoma patients came from Phase I and II dendritic cell vaccination trials. Findings and caveats of the study: Only a small number of patients had complete blood and tumor samples.

The primer mix had 60 V beta and 13 J beta primers. Sequencing was performed with immunoSEQ multiplex PCR; in TCRdb, only in-frame clones are kept and a portion is missing. The repertoire holds about 73,000 clones, over 75% seen once, with approximately 2.1% in the top ten. The V gene's germline CDR1 is MNHEY and CDR2 SMNVEV (reference sequence). The CDR3 totals 16 residues. Trimming removed 2 bases from V and 6 bases from J; junction bases left unmatched: 6. This clone was recorded only once. Its antigen is as yet unknown. Patients had residual fresh-frozen tumor tissue and more than two years of survival data.

The TCR sequence derives from a human donor with glioblastoma. The genes are TRBV27 and TRBJ2-2; 10 nucleotides agree with TRBD2. This material consisted of blood, taken before dendritic cell vaccination. The CDR3 reads CASSLQLAGVAGELFF. The CDR3 DNA reads TGTGCCAGCAGTTTACAGCTAGCGGGAGTTGCCGGGGAGCTGTTTTTT.